These T cell receptor beta chains were read from a single sample in a study of long-term antiretroviral therapy in people with HIV. Profiling relied on immunoSEQ multiplex PCR, and the TCRdb table lists in-frame clones only, not all of them. Among 25,000 to 35,000 clones listed, 70% to 90% were seen once. The source material was unsorted PBMCs, sampled 1.8 years after starting antiretroviral therapy. All receptors derive from a woman aged 18-35 years with HIV. Each CDR3 is given with its conserved first and last residue. The D gene is left open where the match is weak. Expanded clones are given a class, and other clones once, few, many or no size at all.

TRBJ2-2	TRBD2	TRBV2	once	CASRGLGGNTGELFF	TGTGCCAGCAGGGGACTAGGGGGGAACACCGGGGAGCTGTTTTTT
TRBJ2-7	TRBD1	TRBV19	NA	CASRPTPDRENYEQYF	TGTGCCAGTAGGCCAACTCCTGACAGGGAAAACTACGAGCAGTACTTC
TRBJ2-1	TRBD2	TRBV4-1	NA	CASSPGLAVSSYNEQFF	TGCGCCAGCAGCCCGGGACTAGCGGTGAGCTCCTACAATGAGCAGTTCTTC
TRBJ2-1	TRBD2	TRBV10-2	NA	CASSIDLLAGVLNEQFF	TGCGCCAGCAGTATAGACCTGCTAGCGGGAGTTTTAAATGAGCAGTTCTTC
TRBJ2-6	TRBD1	TRBV7-6	NA	CASSLAQSAPGQGASGANVLTF	TGTGCCAGCAGCTTAGCCCAATCCGCCCCGGGACAGGGGGCTTCAGGGGCCAACGTCCTGACTTTC
TRBJ2-1	NA	TRBV4-3	NA	CASSQEGTYNEQFF	TGCGCCAGCAGCCAGGAAGGGACCTACAATGAGCAGTTCTTC
TRBJ2-2	NA	TRBV7-9	NA	CASSLAGAMTGELFF	TGTGCCAGCAGCTTAGCCGGGGCCATGACCGGGGAGCTGTTTTTT
TRBJ2-2	TRBD2	TRBV27	NA	CASSLRAGGSGNTGELFF	TGTGCCAGCAGTTTACGAGCGGGAGGTTCCGGGAACACCGGGGAGCTGTTTTTT
TRBJ2-2	NA	TRBV28	once	CASSLGVTGELFF	TGTGCCAGCAGTTTAGGCGTCACCGGGGAGCTGTTTTTT
TRBJ2-3	NA	TRBV5-1	NA	CASSLGDTDTQYF	TGCGCCAGCAGCTTGGGGGACACAGATACGCAGTATTTT
TRBJ2-1	TRBD2	TRBV9	NA	CASSATSGNNEQFF	TGTGCCAGCAGCGCCACTAGCGGGAACAATGAGCAGTTCTTC
TRBJ2-7	TRBD2	TRBV7-6	once	CASSLGGGPYYEQYF	TGTGCCAGCAGCTTAGGGGGAGGGCCGTACTACGAGCAGTACTTC
TRBJ2-7	NA	TRBV6-6	NA	CASSYVLYEQYF	TGTGCCAGCAGTTACGTGCTCTACGAGCAGTACTTC
TRBJ1-5	NA	TRBV19	NA	CASSIGEFYNQPQHF	TGTGCCAGTAGTATAGGCGAGTTCTACAATCAGCCCCAGCATTTT
TRBJ1-4	NA	TRBV19	NA	CASSISQVLGLTIEKLFF	TGTGCCAGTAGTATCTCCCAGGTTTTGGGCCTCACGATTGAAAAACTGTTTTTT
TRBJ1-6	NA	TRBV27	NA	CASSFSGLANNSPLHF	TGTGCCAGCAGTTTCTCAGGGTTGGCTAATAATTCACCCCTCCACTTT
TRBJ2-1	TRBD2	TRBV5-1	NA	CASSLAKDLAGDREQFF	TGCGCCAGCAGCTTGGCCAAGGACTTAGCGGGAGACCGTGAGCAGTTCTTC
TRBJ2-1	NA	TRBV6-6	NA	CASSVAEGPYNEQFF	TGTGCCAGCAGCGTAGCGGAGGGCCCCTACAATGAGCAGTTCTTC
TRBJ2-3	NA	TRBV10-3	NA	CAISEGVSSTDTQYF	TGTGCCATCAGTGAGGGGGTTTCTAGCACAGATACGCAGTATTTT
TRBJ2-7	TRBD1	TRBV5-1	NA	CASSLDKSGTDLYEQYF	TGCGCCAGCAGCTTGGATAAATCCGGGACAGATCTATACGAGCAGTACTTC
TRBJ2-2	NA	TRBV27	once	CASREFPNTGELFF	TGTGCCAGCAGGGAGTTTCCGAACACCGGGGAGCTGTTTTTT
TRBJ2-7	NA	TRBV28	NA	CASSPFPGQNYEQYF	TGTGCCAGCAGCCCTTTCCCGGGACAAAACTACGAGCAGTACTTC
TRBJ2-1	NA	TRBV10-1	NA	CASSDEGITSYNEQFF	TGCGCCAGCAGTGACGAGGGAATCACCTCCTACAATGAGCAGTTCTTC
TRBJ2-1	TRBD2	TRBV5-6	NA	CASSPRGGRAHNEQFF	TGTGCCAGCAGCCCGCGGGGGGGCAGGGCCCACAATGAGCAGTTCTTC
TRBJ2-2	NA	TRBV9	NA	CASSAPGLGNPNTGELFF	TGTGCCAGCAGCGCCCCTGGTTTAGGGAACCCGAACACCGGGGAGCTGTTTTTT
TRBJ1-2	NA	TRBV6-5	NA	CASGQYISTNYGYTF	TGTGCCAGTGGACAGTATATTTCTACTAACTATGGCTACACCTTC
TRBJ2-1	NA	TRBV7-2	NA	CASSLPRQYNEQFF	TGTGCCAGCAGCTTACCCCGACAGTACAATGAGCAGTTCTTC
TRBJ2-1	NA	TRBV7-2	NA	CASSLASGSRTYNEQFF	TGTGCCAGCAGCTTAGCGTCGGGCTCGAGGACCTACAATGAGCAGTTCTTC
TRBJ2-1	TRBD2	TRBV6-1	NA	CASTGGPNEQFF	TGTGCCAGCACGGGAGGGCCGAATGAGCAGTTCTTC
TRBJ1-2	TRBD1	TRBV7-2	NA	CASSPQGDYGYTF	TGTGCCAGCAGCCCACAGGGGGACTATGGCTACACCTTC
TRBJ1-2	TRBD1	TRBV9	NA	CASSVAPSGEGASGYTF	TGTGCCAGCAGCGTAGCCCCCTCCGGGGAGGGGGCGTCTGGCTACACCTTC
TRBJ2-7	NA	TRBV7-3	NA	CASSLSPMEHEQYF	TGTGCCAGCAGCTTATCCCCCATGGAACACGAGCAGTACTTC
TRBJ2-5	NA	TRBV5-1	NA	CASSLSPSAQETQYF	TGCGCCAGCAGCTTAAGCCCCAGCGCGCAAGAGACCCAGTACTTC
TRBJ2-3	TRBD2	TRBV7-9	NA	CASSRQTSGFEADTQYF	TGTGCCAGCAGTAGGCAGACTAGCGGGTTTGAGGCAGATACGCAGTATTTT
TRBJ2-1	TRBD2	TRBV4-1	NA	CASSQTSPPGLAIGNEQFF	TGCGCCAGCAGCCAAACAAGCCCCCCGGGACTAGCTATCGGAAATGAGCAGTTCTTC
TRBJ2-1	TRBD2	TRBV7-3	NA	CASSLNAGGPSSAYNEQFF	TGTGCCAGCAGCCTAAACGCGGGAGGGCCATCTTCTGCCTACAATGAGCAGTTCTTC
TRBJ2-7	NA	TRBV10-3	medium-sized	CAISPGGDRSRKEQYF	TGTGCCATCAGCCCGGGCGGGGACAGATCCCGAAAAGAGCAGTACTTC
TRBJ1-2	NA	TRBV5-6	NA	CASSSWAGTNYGYTF	TGTGCCAGCAGCTCTTGGGCGGGGACCAACTATGGCTACACCTTC
TRBJ2-3	TRBD2	TRBV7-9	NA	CASSSTSGSPDTQYF	TGTGCCAGCAGCTCAACTAGCGGGAGCCCAGATACGCAGTATTTT
TRBJ2-7	NA	TRBV7-2	NA	CASSSLDEQYF	TGTGCCAGCAGCTCTCTAGACGAGCAGTACTTC
TRBJ2-7	TRBD1	TRBV5-5	NA	CASSYTGTGSYEQYF	TGTGCCAGCAGCTATACCGGGACAGGGTCCTACGAGCAGTACTTC
TRBJ2-7	NA	TRBV4-3	NA	CASSQDGTLYEQYF	TGCGCCAGCAGCCAGGATGGGACCTTATACGAGCAGTACTTC
TRBJ2-2	NA	TRBV19	NA	CASSRITSTGELFF	TGTGCCAGTAGCCGGATAACGAGCACCGGGGAGCTGTTTTTT
TRBJ2-5	NA	TRBV20-1	NA	CSGAGKETQYF	TGCAGTGGCGCAGGGAAAGAGACCCAGTACTTC
TRBJ2-5	TRBD1	TRBV19	NA	CASSLDRGRETQYF	TGTGCCAGTAGTCTCGACAGGGGGCGAGAGACCCAGTACTTC
TRBJ1-3	NA	TRBV28	NA	CASSLGREAGNTIYF	TGTGCCAGCAGTTTGGGAAGGGAAGCTGGAAACACCATATATTTT
TRBJ1-5	NA	TRBV27	NA	CASRLAEWNQPQHF	TGTGCCAGCAGGCTTGCAGAATGGAATCAGCCCCAGCATTTT
TRBJ2-3	NA	TRBV6-6	NA	CASSYDYTDTQYF	TGTGCCAGCAGTTACGACTACACAGATACGCAGTATTTT
TRBJ2-1	NA	TRBV19	NA	CASSIDRAVNNEQFF	TGTGCCAGTAGTATAGACAGGGCTGTTAACAATGAGCAGTTCTTC
TRBJ2-7	NA	TRBV7-8	few	CASSLGVGSSSEQYF	TGTGCCAGCAGCTTAGGTGTGGGTTCTAGCTCGGAGCAGTACTTC
TRBJ2-3	TRBD2	TRBV7-2	NA	CASSRTSGRTDTQYF	TGTGCCAGCAGCCGTACTAGCGGGAGAACAGATACGCAGTATTTT
TRBJ2-3	TRBD2	TRBV2	NA	CASSEPWASGSNDQEDTQYF	TGTGCCAGCAGTGAACCCTGGGCTAGCGGGAGTAACGACCAGGAAGATACGCAGTATTTT
TRBJ2-3	NA	TRBV21-1	once	CASSKPTPANSTDTQYF	TGTGCCAGCAGCAAACCCACTCCGGCTAACAGCACAGATACGCAGTATTTT
TRBJ2-7	TRBD2	TRBV4-1	NA	CASSQVSSGSYEQYF	TGCGCCAGCAGCCAAGTATCTAGCGGGAGCTACGAGCAGTACTTC